The 17 T cell receptor beta chains given below trace back to one sample, sequenced in a study of blood T cell repertoires in COVID-19. The table came from immunoSEQ multiplex PCR; TCRdb's copy has only in-frame clones and leaves some out. The sample yields 65,000 to 85,000 clones, 90% seen once. Sequenced sample: peripheral blood. The source of these receptors is a human donor in a cohort sampled during active COVID-19.

The chain couples TRBV27 to TRBJ1-1; 9 positions match TRBD1. This CDR3 is built from 14 residues. Germline CDR1 reads MNHEY; CDR2 reads SMNVEV (reference sequence). The ends lost 7 bases at V and 8 bases at J; junction bases unmatched: 11. CDR3 in amino acids: CASMDRVDRGEAFF. CDR3 in DNA: TGTGCCAGCATGGATCGCGTGGACAGGGGAGAAGCTTTCTTT.

The DNA of the CDR3 is TGTGCCAGCAGCTTATCAATCAATACGCAGTATTTT. This gives the protein CASSLSINTQYF. The chain uses TRBV7-9 and TRBJ2-3; D is ambiguous. V was clipped by 2 bases and J by 7 bases, with 7 bases between them. Germline V CDR1 and CDR2: SEHNR, FQNEAQ (reference sequence). This CDR3 is 12 amino acids long.

As for this clone: One end of the junction does not line up with germline, which may come from a read error. The chain is built from TRBV12-3 or TRBV12-4 and TRBJ1-5; D call uncertain. The CDR3 totals 12 residues. The CDR3: CASTLGSQPQHF. CDR3 DNA sequence: TGTGCCAGCACTTTAGGGAGTCAGCCCCAGCATTTT.

The CDR3 here is CASSLAGGWGNEQFF. The CDR3 DNA reads as TGTGCCAGCAGCTTAGCGGGGGGATGGGGCAATGAGCAGTTCTTC. This chain uses TRBV5-5 with TRBJ2-1; 9 bases match TRBD2. J was trimmed by 6 bases and V by 2 bases; bases with no gene match: 6. Germline V lookup: CDR1 SGHKS, CDR2 YYEKEE (reference sequence). This CDR3 has 15 residues.

The CDR3: CASSTEPGLYGYTF. The CDR3 DNA reads TGTGCCAGCAGTACAGAACCGGGACTCTATGGCTACACCTTC. The rearrangement uses TRBV6-4 and TRBJ1-2; possibly TRBD1 for D (5 bases). This CDR3 comprises 14 residues. CDR1 is MRHNA, CDR2 SNTAGT, per germline. V was trimmed by 5 bases and J by 4 bases, leaving 14 bases between them.

This clone appeared a single time. The chain carries TRBV20-1 and TRBJ2-1; tentatively, D is TRBD2 (7 bases). Germline V gives CDR1 DFQATT, CDR2 SNEGSKA (reference sequence). V was trimmed by 3 bases and J by 7 bases, leaving 13 bases between them. CDR3 length: 13 amino acids. The CDR3 spells CSASLGGRNEQFF. CDR3 bases: TGCAGTGCTAGTCTCGGGGGGCGGAATGAGCAGTTCTTC.

This clone was detected once. The junction does not match germline at one end; this may be a read error. J is TRBJ2-3 and V is TRBV5-1; 9 bases fit TRBD1. The CDR3 is 14 amino acids. CDR1 SGHRS and CDR2 YFSETQ come from the germline V gene. In DNA, the CDR3 is TGCGCCAGCAGACAGGGGGCGCAGACAGATATGCAGTATTTT. Protein product: CASRQGAQTDMQYF.

The V call is TRBV7-2, the J call TRBJ1-1, with D unresolved. Looked up from germline, CDR1 is SGHTA and CDR2 is FQGNSA. The V end was cut by 5 bases, the J end by 0 bases, with 10 bases between. The CDR3 contains 14 residues. Here the CDR3 DNA reads TGTGCCAGCAGCCCTACAGAGATGAACACTGAAGCTTTCTTT. Its protein is CASSPTEMNTEAFF.

The V gene is TRBV28, the J gene TRBJ1-4; a weak D match, TRBD1 (5 bases). The V end lost 5 bases, the J end lost 4 bases, and 11 bases lay between the germline ends. CDR1 and CDR2 (germline): MDHEN, SYDVKM. The CDR3 has 14 residues. The CDR3 DNA reads TGTGCCAGCAGTCCAGGGTTTAATAATGAAAAACTGTTTTTT. This codes for CASSPGFNNEKLFF.

The V gene is TRBV7-2, the J gene TRBJ1-2; 8 nucleotides align to TRBD1. Unmatched junction bases numbered 8, after V lost 5 bases and J lost 0 bases. Germline lookup yields CDR1 SGHTA and CDR2 FQGNSA. This CDR3 is built from 16 residues. CDR3 nucleotides: TGTGCCAGCAGCGTGACAGGGGACACAACTAACTATGGCTACACCTTC. This sequence encodes CASSVTGDTTNYGYTF.

This clone was observed once. The chain joins TRBV7-9 to TRBJ1-4; D is possibly TRBD1 (5 bases). This CDR3 region has 15 residues. Germline-derived CDR1 and CDR2 are SEHNR and FQNEAQ (reference sequence). Trimming left V 8 bases short and J 2 bases short, with 15 bases between. The CDR3 DNA sequence: TGTGCCAGCCAAGGGGTCCTGGGGACTAATGAAAAACTGTTTTTT. Translation gives CASQGVLGTNEKLFF.

The chain carries TRBV24-1 and TRBJ1-1; TRBD1 is a possible D gene (5 bases). CDR3 length equals 13 residues. The ends were cut back, 7 bases at V and 3 bases at J, with 11 bases in the middle. From germline, CDR1 is KGHDR and CDR2 SFDVKD. The CDR3 DNA reads as TGTGCCACCAGAGGGTGGGGGGACACTGAAGCTTTCTTT. Translating gives CATRGWGDTEAFF.

V usage is TRBV3-1 (or the pseudogene TRBV3-2) and J usage is TRBJ2-2, with D possibly matching TRBD1 (6 bases). CDR1 is LGHDT and CDR2 is YNNKEL in the germline V gene (reference sequence). The CDR3 sequence is 15 residues long. The V end was cut by 1 base, the J end by 3 bases, with 9 bases between. The CDR3 loop reads CASSQGNRDTGELFF. The CDR3 bases are TGTGCCAGCAGCCAAGGCAACAGGGACACCGGGGAGCTGTTTTTT.

This clone showed up just once. The rearrangement links TRBV5-1 to TRBJ2-1; D unclear. CDR1 is SGHRS and CDR2 is YFSETQ in the germline V gene. The CDR3 sequence is 13 residues long. V lost 2 bases, J lost 0 bases, and 3 bases lay in between. The CDR3 is CASSFNSYNEQFF. CDR3 bases: TGCGCCAGCAGCTTTAACTCCTACAATGAGCAGTTCTTC.

This chain joins TRBV19 and TRBJ2-3; 9 bases agree with TRBD1. Losses at the gene ends were 8 bases for V and 4 bases for J; bases not matched to a gene: 7. The CDR3 sequence is 14 residues long. CDR1 is LNHDA, CDR2 SQIVND, per germline (reference sequence). For the CDR3, the DNA is TGTGCCAGTGCCAAAACAGGGGGCTCAGATACGCAGTATTTT. It yields the protein CASAKTGGSDTQYF.

This clone was recorded a few times. The V and J genes are TRBV7-2 and TRBJ1-3; D call uncertain. The CDR3 is 15 amino acids. The germline V gene has CDR1 SGHTA and CDR2 FQGNSA. V shed 1 base and J shed 0 bases, with 7 bases lying between them. In DNA, the CDR3 is TGTGCCAGCAGCTTAGTCACTTCCTCTGGAAACACCATATATTTT. Protein sequence: CASSLVTSSGNTIYF.

J is TRBJ1-2 and V is TRBV5-1; weak D call: TRBD1 (6 bases). This CDR3 has 12 residues. Trimming pared 4 bases from V and 8 bases from J, leaving 12 bases between. Germline V gene data show CDR1 as SGHRS and CDR2 as YFSETQ. This chain's CDR3 is CASSQEQGGYTF. The CDR3 DNA sequence: TGCGCCAGCAGCCAGGAGCAGGGGGGCTACACCTTC.